This TCR beta chain came from a study of blood T cells in healthy people across ages. Findings of the study overall: Both higher diversity and more naive CD4+ cells marked long-lived donors when set against aged donors.

Peripheral blood, roughly 11 milliliters per donor, was collected. The use of a sample-barcoded 5' primer and a J-beta primer mix characterized a second PCR of roughly 6 to 11 cycles. TCRdb itself ran the 5' RACE reads through MiXCR, one entry per CDR3 protein. The sample has about 640,000 distinct CDR3 sequences, about 30% seen once. This clonotype was found a few times. Its antigen remains unidentified. Trimming took 6 bases from V and 5 from J; bases not matched to a gene: 3. Germline CDR1 MNHNS, CDR2 SASEGT. The CDR3 runs 15 residues. The sample comprised blood. This chain connects TRBV6-1 to TRBJ2-3; the match to TRBD2 covers 15 bases. The clonotype originates from a woman older than 75 in good health. In DNA form, the CDR3 reads TGTGCCAGCAGGGGACTAGCGGGGGGTAGAGATACGCAGTATTTT. Its protein is CASRGLAGGRDTQYF.